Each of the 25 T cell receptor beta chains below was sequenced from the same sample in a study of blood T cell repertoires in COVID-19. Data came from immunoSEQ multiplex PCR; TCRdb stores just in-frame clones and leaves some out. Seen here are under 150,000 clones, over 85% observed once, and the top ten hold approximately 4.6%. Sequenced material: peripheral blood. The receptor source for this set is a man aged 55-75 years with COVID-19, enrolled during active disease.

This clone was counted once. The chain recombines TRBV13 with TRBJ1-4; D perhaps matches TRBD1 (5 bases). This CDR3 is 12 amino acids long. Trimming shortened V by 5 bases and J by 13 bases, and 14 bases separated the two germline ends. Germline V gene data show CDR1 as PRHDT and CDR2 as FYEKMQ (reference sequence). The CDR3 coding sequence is TGTGCCAGCAGCGGTGCGGCGGGGGTACTGTTTTTT. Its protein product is CASSGAAGVLFF. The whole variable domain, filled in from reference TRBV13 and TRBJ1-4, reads AAGVIQSPRHLIKEKRETATLKCYPIPRHDTVYWYQQGPGQDPQFLISFYEKMQSDKGSIPDRFSAQQFSDYHSELNMSSLELGDSALYFCASSGAAGVLFFGSGTQLSVL.

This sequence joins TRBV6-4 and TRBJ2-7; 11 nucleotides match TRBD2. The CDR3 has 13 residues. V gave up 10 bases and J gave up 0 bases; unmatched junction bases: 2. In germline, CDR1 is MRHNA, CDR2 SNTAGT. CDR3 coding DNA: TGTGCCAACACTAGCGGGGGCTCCTACGAGCAGTACTTC. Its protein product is CANTSGGSYEQYF.

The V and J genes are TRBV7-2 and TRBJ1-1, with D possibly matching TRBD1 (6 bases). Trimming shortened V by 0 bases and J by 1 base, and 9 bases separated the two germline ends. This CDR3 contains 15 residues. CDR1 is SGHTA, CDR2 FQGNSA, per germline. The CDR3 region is CASSLAGAPNTEAFF. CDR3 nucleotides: TGTGCCAGCAGCTTAGCGGGGGCCCCGAACACTGAAGCTTTCTTT.

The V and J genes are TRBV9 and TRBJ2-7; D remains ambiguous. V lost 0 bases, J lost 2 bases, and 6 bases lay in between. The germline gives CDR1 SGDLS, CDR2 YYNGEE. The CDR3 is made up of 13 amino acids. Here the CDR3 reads CASSVDPTYEQYF. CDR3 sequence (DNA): TGTGCCAGCAGCGTAGATCCCACCTACGAGCAGTACTTC.

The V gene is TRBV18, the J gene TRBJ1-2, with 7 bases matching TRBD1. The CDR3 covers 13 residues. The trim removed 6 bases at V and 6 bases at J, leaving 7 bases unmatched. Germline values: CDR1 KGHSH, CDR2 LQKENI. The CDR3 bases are TGTGCCAGCTCGTTACAGGGGAGAGATGGCTACACCTTC. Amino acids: CASSLQGRDGYTF.

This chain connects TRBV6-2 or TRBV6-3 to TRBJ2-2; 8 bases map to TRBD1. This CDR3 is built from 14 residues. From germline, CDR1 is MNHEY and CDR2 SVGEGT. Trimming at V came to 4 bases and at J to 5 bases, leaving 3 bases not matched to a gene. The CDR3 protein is CASSWTGLTGELFF. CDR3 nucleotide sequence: TGTGCCAGCAGTTGGACAGGGTTAACCGGGGAGCTGTTTTTT.

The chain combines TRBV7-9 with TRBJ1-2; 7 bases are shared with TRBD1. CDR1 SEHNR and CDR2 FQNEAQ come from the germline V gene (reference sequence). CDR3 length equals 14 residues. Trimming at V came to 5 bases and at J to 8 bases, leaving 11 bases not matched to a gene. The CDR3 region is CASSPADRVNGYTF. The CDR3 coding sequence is TGTGCCAGCAGCCCGGCCGACAGGGTAAACGGCTACACCTTC.

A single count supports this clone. The CDR3 is CASSLMRDSNQPQHF. CDR3 nucleotides: TGTGCCAGCAGTTTGATGAGAGATAGCAATCAGCCCCAGCATTTT. The V call is TRBV27, the J call TRBJ1-5; D gene ambiguous. With 3 bases removed from V and 0 bases from J, the gap between germline ends came to 9 bases. This CDR3 has 15 residues. CDR1 and CDR2 (germline): MNHEY, SMNVEV (reference sequence).

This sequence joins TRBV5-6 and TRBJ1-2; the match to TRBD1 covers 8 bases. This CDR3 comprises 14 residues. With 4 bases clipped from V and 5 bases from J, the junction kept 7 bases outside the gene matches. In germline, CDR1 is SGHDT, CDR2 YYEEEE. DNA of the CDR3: TGTGCCAGCAGCCAGGGGACAGGCTGGTATGGCTACACCTTC. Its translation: CASSQGTGWYGYTF.

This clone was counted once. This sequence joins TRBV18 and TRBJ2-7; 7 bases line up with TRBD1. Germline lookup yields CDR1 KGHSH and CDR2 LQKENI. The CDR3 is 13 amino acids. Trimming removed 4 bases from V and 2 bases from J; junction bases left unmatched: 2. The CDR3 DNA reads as TGTGCCAGCTCACAGGACAGGCCCTACGAGCAGTACTTC. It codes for CASSQDRPYEQYF.

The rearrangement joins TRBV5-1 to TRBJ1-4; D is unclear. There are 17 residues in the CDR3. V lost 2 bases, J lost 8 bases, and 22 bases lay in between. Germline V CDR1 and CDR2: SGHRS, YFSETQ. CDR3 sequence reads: CASSFSVGDPGDEKLFF. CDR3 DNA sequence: TGCGCCAGCAGCTTTTCCGTTGGGGATCCGGGAGACGAAAAACTGTTTTTT.

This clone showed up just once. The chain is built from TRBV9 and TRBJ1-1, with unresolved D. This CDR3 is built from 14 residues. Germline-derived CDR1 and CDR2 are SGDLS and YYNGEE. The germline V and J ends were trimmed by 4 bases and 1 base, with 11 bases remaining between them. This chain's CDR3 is CASSWSERNTEAFF. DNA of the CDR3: TGTGCCAGCAGCTGGTCCGAGCGGAACACTGAAGCTTTCTTT.

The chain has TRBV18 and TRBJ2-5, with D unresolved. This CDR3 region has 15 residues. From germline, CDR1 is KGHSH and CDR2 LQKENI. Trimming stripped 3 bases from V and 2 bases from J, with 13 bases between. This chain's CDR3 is CASSPVVTLQETQYF. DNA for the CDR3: TGTGCCAGCTCACCGGTCGTCACCCTACAAGAGACCCAGTACTTC.

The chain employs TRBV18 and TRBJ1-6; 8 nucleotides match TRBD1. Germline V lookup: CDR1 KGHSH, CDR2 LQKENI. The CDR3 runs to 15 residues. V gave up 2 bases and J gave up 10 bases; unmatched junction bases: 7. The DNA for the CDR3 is TGTGCCAGCTCACCATCGTCAGGGGGCCGATCACCCCTCCACTTT. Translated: CASSPSSGGRSPLHF.

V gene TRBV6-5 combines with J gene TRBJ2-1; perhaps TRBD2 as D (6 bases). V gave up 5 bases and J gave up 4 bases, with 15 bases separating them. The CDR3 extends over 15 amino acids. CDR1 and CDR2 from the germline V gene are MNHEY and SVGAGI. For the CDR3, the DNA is TGTGCCAGCAGTAGTGTAGCGGAGGGGTACAATGAGCAGTTCTTC. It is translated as CASSSVAEGYNEQFF.

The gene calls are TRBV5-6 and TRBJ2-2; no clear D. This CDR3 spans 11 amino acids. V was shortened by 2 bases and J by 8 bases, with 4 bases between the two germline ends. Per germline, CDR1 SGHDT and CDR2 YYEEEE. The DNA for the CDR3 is TGTGCCAGCAGCTTCGGGGGGGAGCTGTTTTTT. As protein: CASSFGGELFF. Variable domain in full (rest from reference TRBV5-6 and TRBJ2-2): DAGVTQSPTHLIKTRGQQVTLRCSPKSGHDTVSWYQQALGQGPQFIFQYYEEEERQRGNFPDRFSGHQFPNYSSELNVNALLLGDSALYLCASSFGGELFFGEGSRLTVL.

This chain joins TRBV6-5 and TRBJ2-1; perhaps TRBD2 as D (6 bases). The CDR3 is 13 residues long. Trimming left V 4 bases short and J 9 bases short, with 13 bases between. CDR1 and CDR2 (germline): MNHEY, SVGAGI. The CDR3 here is CASSLRRDSEQFF. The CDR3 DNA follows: TGTGCCAGCAGTTTGAGGAGGGATAGTGAGCAGTTCTTC.

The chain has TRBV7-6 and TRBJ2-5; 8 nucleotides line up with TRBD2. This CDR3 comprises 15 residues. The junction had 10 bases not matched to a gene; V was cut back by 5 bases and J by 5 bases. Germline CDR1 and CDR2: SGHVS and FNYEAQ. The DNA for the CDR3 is TGTGCCAGCAGCCCCCCACGGGGGGGTGGGGAGACCCAGTACTTC. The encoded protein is CASSPPRGGGETQYF.

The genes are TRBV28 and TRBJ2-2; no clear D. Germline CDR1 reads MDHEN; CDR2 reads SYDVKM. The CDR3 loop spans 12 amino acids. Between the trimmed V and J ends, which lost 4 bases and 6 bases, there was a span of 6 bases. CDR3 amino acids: CASSSLSGELFF. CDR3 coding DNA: TGTGCCAGCAGTTCACTCTCCGGGGAGCTGTTTTTT.

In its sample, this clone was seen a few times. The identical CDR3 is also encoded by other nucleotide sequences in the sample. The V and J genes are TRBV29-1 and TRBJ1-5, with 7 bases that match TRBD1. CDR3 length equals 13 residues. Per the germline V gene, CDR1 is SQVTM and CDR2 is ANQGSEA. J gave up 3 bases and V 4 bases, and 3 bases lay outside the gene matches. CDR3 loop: CSVGDSYNQPQHF. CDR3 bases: TGCAGCGTTGGGGACAGTTACAATCAGCCCCAGCATTTT.

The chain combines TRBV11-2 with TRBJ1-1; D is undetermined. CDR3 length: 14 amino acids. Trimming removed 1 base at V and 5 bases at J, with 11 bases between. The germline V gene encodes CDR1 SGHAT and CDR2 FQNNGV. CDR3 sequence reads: CASSLGASRTEAFF. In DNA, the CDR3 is TGTGCCAGCAGCTTAGGAGCAAGCCGGACTGAAGCTTTCTTT.

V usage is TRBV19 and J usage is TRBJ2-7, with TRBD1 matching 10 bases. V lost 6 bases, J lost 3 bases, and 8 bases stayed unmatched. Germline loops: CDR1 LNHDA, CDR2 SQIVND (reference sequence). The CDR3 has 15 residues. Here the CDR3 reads CASRNPGTGVYEQYF. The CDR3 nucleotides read TGTGCCAGTAGAAACCCCGGGACAGGGGTCTACGAGCAGTACTTC.

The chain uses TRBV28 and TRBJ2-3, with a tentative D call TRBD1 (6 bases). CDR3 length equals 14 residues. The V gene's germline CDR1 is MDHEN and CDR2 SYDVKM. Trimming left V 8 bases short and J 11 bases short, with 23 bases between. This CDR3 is CASSPWTAFPQQYF. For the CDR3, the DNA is TGTGCCAGCTCACCCTGGACAGCCTTCCCTCAGCAGTATTTT. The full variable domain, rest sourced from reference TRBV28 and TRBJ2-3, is DVKVTQSSRYLVKRTGEKVFLECVQDMDHENMFWYRQDPGLGLRLIYFSYDVKMKEKGDIPEGYSVSREKKERFSLILESASTNQTSMYLCASSPWTAFPQQYFGPGTRLTVL.

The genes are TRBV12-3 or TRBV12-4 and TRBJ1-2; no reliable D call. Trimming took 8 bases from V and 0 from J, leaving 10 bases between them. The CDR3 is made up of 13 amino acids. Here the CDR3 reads CASLHTSNYGYTF. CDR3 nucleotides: TGTGCCAGCCTTCATACTTCTAACTATGGCTACACCTTC.

CDR3 loop: CASSLTTGNTEAFF. In DNA, the CDR3 is TGTGCCAGCAGCCTAACAACAGGGAACACTGAAGCTTTCTTT. This rearrangement joins TRBV7-8 to TRBJ1-1; D might be TRBD1 (5 bases). V shed 5 bases and J shed 1 base, with 11 bases lying between them. CDR3 size: 14 residues. From germline, CDR1 is SGHVS and CDR2 FQNEAQ.